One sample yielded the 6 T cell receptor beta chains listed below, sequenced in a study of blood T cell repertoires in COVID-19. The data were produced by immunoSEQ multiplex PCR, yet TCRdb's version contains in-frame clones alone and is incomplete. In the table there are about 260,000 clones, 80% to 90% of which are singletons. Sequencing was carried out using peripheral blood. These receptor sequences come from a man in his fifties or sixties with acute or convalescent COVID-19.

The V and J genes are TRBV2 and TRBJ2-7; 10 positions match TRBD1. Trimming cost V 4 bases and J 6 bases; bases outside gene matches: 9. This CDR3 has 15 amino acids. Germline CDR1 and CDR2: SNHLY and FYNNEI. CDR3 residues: CASSVQRQGASEQYF. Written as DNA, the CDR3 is TGTGCCAGCAGTGTTCAAAGACAGGGGGCATCCGAGCAGTACTTC.

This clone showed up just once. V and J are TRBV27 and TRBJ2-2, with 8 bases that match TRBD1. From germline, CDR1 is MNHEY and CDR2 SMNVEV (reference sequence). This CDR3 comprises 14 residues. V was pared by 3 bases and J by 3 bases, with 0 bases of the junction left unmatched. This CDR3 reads CASSLGQDTGELFF. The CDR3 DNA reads TGTGCCAGCAGTTTGGGACAGGACACCGGGGAGCTGTTTTTT.

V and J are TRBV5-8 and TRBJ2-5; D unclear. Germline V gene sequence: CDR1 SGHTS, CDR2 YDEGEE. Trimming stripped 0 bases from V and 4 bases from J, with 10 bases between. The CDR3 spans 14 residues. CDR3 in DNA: TGTGCCAGCAGCTTGGTCCTCCCGCGAGAGACCCAGTACTTC. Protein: CASSLVLPRETQYF.

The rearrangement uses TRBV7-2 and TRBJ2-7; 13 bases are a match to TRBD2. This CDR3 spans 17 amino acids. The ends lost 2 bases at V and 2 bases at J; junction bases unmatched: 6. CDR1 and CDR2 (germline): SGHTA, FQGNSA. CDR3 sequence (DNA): TGTGCCAGCAGCTTACGGGGACTAGCGGGATACGCCTACGAGCAGTACTTC. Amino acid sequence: CASSLRGLAGYAYEQYF.

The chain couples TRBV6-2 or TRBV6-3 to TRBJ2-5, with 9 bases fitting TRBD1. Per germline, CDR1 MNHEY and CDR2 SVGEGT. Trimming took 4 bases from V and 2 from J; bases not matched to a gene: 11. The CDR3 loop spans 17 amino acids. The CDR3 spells CASSSDRGDGLQETQYF. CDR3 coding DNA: TGTGCCAGCAGTTCGGACAGGGGCGACGGACTACAAGAGACCCAGTACTTC.

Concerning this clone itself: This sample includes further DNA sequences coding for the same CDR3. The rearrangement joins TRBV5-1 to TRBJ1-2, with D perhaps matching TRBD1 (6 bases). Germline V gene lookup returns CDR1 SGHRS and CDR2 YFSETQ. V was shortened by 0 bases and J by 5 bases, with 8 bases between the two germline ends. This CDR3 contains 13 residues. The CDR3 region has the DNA TGCGCCAGCAGCTTGGACAGGGTATATGGCTACACCTTC. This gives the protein CASSLDRVYGYTF.